The 18 T cell receptor beta chains given below trace back to one sample, sequenced in a study of T cells in localized non-small cell lung cancer. Measured with immunoSEQ multiplex PCR; TCRdb has only the in-frame clones, and not every one. The data show some 64,000 clones, 81% seen once. Specimen: PBMCs, collected before any cancer treatment. These receptors all stem from a man aged 40 to 70 with stage II lung adenocarcinoma.

This clone appeared a single time. The chain links TRBV5-1 to TRBJ1-4; TRBD1 might be the D (6 bases). Per the germline V gene, CDR1 is SGHRS and CDR2 is YFSETQ. The CDR3 is 16 residues long. With 4 bases removed from V and 0 bases from J, the gap between germline ends came to 13 bases. The CDR3 protein is CASSVGTTSTNEKLFF. The CDR3 nucleotides are TGCGCCAGCAGCGTGGGGACAACCTCAACTAATGAAAAACTGTTTTTT.

This clone was recorded only once. CDR3 DNA: TGTGCCTGGAGTGTTCCCGGTCGGCTCTCTGGAAACACCATATATTTT. Translated, it gives CAWSVPGRLSGNTIYF. The chain employs TRBV30 and TRBJ1-3; no firm D call. Looked up from germline, CDR1 is GTSNPN and CDR2 is SVGIG (reference sequence). V gave up 0 bases and J gave up 0 bases, with 12 bases separating them. The CDR3 sequence is 16 residues long.

This clone was seen ten or more times. The gene calls are TRBV7-2 and TRBJ1-2, with D hard to call. There are 15 residues in the CDR3. Trimming took off 1 base at V and 5 bases at J, with 14 bases between the two ends. CDR1 is SGHTA and CDR2 is FQGNSA in the germline V gene. DNA of the CDR3: TGTGCCAGCAGCTTAGGTGGGGAGCCCTCATATGGCTACACCTTC. Translation gives CASSLGGEPSYGYTF.

DNA for the CDR3: TGTGCCAGCAGCTCCTTTTCCCCCCTCTCGTCCCACGAGCAGTACTTC. This sequence encodes CASSSFSPLSSHEQYF. The J gene is TRBJ2-7, the V gene TRBV5-4; D not resolved. The V end was cut by 3 bases, the J end by 5 bases, with 21 bases between. Per germline, CDR1 SGHNT and CDR2 YYREEE (reference sequence). CDR3 size: 16 residues.

V is TRBV30 and J is TRBJ1-6, with D possibly TRBD1 on 6 matching bases. CDR3 length: 16 amino acids. Germline V gives CDR1 GTSNPN, CDR2 SVGIG (reference sequence). The V and J ends lost 0 bases and 5 bases respectively, with 14 bases between them. The DNA for the CDR3 is TGTGCCTGGAGTGTAGGGGGGGCGCTGAATAATTCACCCCTCCACTTT. Translation gives CAWSVGGALNNSPLHF.

The chain employs TRBV5-6 and TRBJ1-1; no clear D. CDR1 and CDR2 from the germline V gene are SGHDT and YYEEEE. The CDR3 totals 14 residues. Trimming stripped 0 bases from V and 4 bases from J, with 10 bases between. The CDR3 DNA reads TGTGCCAGCAGCTTGGGCAATGAAGGCACTGAAGCTTTCTTT. Protein sequence: CASSLGNEGTEAFF.

This clone was counted between two and nine times. The rearrangement links TRBV7-2 to TRBJ1-1; 9 bases line up with TRBD1. Germline CDR1 reads SGHTA; CDR2 reads FQGNSA. The CDR3 is 14 amino acids. V shed 5 bases and J 1 base; nucleotides not matched to a gene: 2. CDR3 coding DNA: TGTGCCAGCAGCCCGGGACAGGGGAACACTGAAGCTTTCTTT. This codes for CASSPGQGNTEAFF.

This clone was detected only once. This chain links TRBV7-9 with TRBJ2-1; no clear D gene. Germline assignment: CDR1 SEHNR and CDR2 FQNEAQ (reference sequence). The CDR3 spans 15 residues. Trimming shortened V by 3 bases and J by 0 bases, and 9 bases separated the two germline ends. The CDR3 here is CASSFFSYSYNEQFF. CDR3 nucleotides: TGTGCCAGCAGCTTTTTCTCCTACTCCTACAATGAGCAGTTCTTC.

V and J are TRBV7-9 and TRBJ1-1; 8 bases agree with TRBD1. This CDR3 comprises 16 residues. Looked up from germline, CDR1 is SEHNR and CDR2 is FQNEAQ (reference sequence). V dropped 5 bases and J dropped 0; count of bases not matched to a gene: 8. The CDR3 bases are TGTGCCAGCAGCACGGACAGGGTCCTCTTGAACACTGAAGCTTTCTTT. It codes for CASSTDRVLLNTEAFF.

V and J are TRBV19 and TRBJ1-1; 7 positions agree with TRBD1. The CDR3 sequence is 14 residues long. The V gene's germline CDR1 is LNHDA and CDR2 SQIVND (reference sequence). J gave up 5 bases and V 3 bases, and 6 bases lay outside the gene matches. The CDR3 loop reads CASSITGEDTEAFF. The CDR3 bases are TGTGCCAGTAGTATTACAGGGGAGGATACTGAAGCTTTCTTT.

The J gene is TRBJ1-1, the V gene TRBV4-1; TRBD1 might be the D (6 bases). V was clipped by 4 bases and J by 0 bases, with 15 bases between them. Per germline, CDR1 MGHRA and CDR2 YSYEKL. The CDR3 is 16 amino acids. CDR3 DNA: TGCGCCAGCAGCCGTCGGGGGGCGACAGTGAACACTGAAGCTTTCTTT. Protein product: CASSRRGATVNTEAFF.

The chain uses TRBV6-5 and TRBJ1-1, with unresolved D. V was cut by 5 bases and J by 5 bases, with 12 bases left in between. The germline CDR1 and CDR2 sequences are MNHEY and SVGAGI. CDR3 size: 13 residues. The CDR3 region is CASSVGWRTEAFF. CDR3 nucleotides: TGTGCCAGCAGTGTAGGGTGGAGAACTGAAGCTTTCTTT.

The V call is TRBV4-3, the J call TRBJ2-2, with unresolved D. Trimming took off 2 bases at V and 0 bases at J, with 1 base between the two ends. Germline assignment: CDR1 LGHNA and CDR2 YSLEER. CDR3 length equals 13 residues. The CDR3 DNA reads as TGCGCCAGCAGCCAACCGAACACCGGGGAGCTGTTTTTT. Its translation: CASSQPNTGELFF.

The rearrangement joins TRBV19 to TRBJ1-5, with 10 bases aligning to TRBD1. The CDR3 has 15 amino acids. The V gene's germline CDR1 is LNHDA and CDR2 SQIVND (reference sequence). V shed 6 bases and J 10 bases; nucleotides not matched to a gene: 12. The CDR3 protein is CASSNLRDRGGPQHF. The DNA for the CDR3 is TGTGCCAGTAGCAACCTCCGGGACAGGGGAGGTCCCCAGCATTTT.

The rearrangement uses TRBV18 and TRBJ1-4; D is unclear. The CDR3 extends over 13 amino acids. The V and J ends lost 3 bases and 3 bases respectively, with 5 bases between them. CDR1 KGHSH and CDR2 LQKENI come from the germline V gene. This chain's CDR3 is CASSPGANEKLFF. As DNA, the CDR3 is TGTGCCAGCTCACCGGGAGCTAATGAAAAACTGTTTTTT.

The V call is TRBV7-9, the J call TRBJ2-5, with D possibly being TRBD1 or TRBD2 (7 bases each). The V end was cut by 5 bases, the J end by 3 bases, with 16 bases between. Germline CDR1 and CDR2: SEHNR and FQNEAQ (reference sequence). The CDR3 is made up of 15 amino acids. Written as DNA, the CDR3 is TGTGCCAGCAGCCTCCCTAGCGGACAGGAAGAGACCCAGTACTTC. Translating it yields CASSLPSGQEETQYF.

About this clone itself: This same CDR3 is encoded by further DNA sequences in the sample. V gene TRBV5-1 combines with J gene TRBJ2-2; a weak D match, TRBD2 (5 bases). This CDR3 has 15 residues. CDR1 is SGHRS and CDR2 is YFSETQ in the germline V gene. Trimming took 0 bases from V and 4 from J, leaving 10 bases between them. CDR3: CASSLVPGTTGELFF. The CDR3, as DNA: TGCGCCAGCAGCTTGGTCCCGGGAACCACCGGGGAGCTGTTTTTT. The full variable domain, completed using reference TRBV5-1 and TRBJ2-2, is KAGVTQTPRYLIKTRGQQVTLSCSPISGHRSVSWYQQTPGQGLQFLFEYFSETQRNKGNFPGRFSGRQFSNSRSEMNVSTLELGDSALYLCASSLVPGTTGELFFGEGSRLTVL.

The rearrangement links TRBV4-2 to TRBJ1-1; the D is unclear. Germline lookup yields CDR1 LGHNA and CDR2 YNFKEQ. V lost 1 base, J lost 6 bases, and 9 bases lay in between. The CDR3 contains 13 residues. CDR3 protein: CASSQAAGPEAFF. The DNA for the CDR3 is TGTGCCAGCAGCCAAGCAGCGGGTCCTGAAGCTTTCTTT.